A selection of T cell receptor beta chains follows, all from one sample in a study of OX40 agonist ivuxolimab in advanced cancers. Some clones are missing from TCRdb's copy, which holds only in-frame ones; the method was immunoSEQ multiplex PCR. The data contain more than 80,000 clones, roughly nine tenths of them singletons. This sample comprised CD4+ or CD8+ T cells sorted from blood, obtained in a trial of the OX40 agonist ivuxolimab. The source of these receptors is an adult with an advanced solid tumor such as melanoma, head and neck, liver or kidney cancer. Each CDR3 is given with its conserved first and last residue. The D gene is left open where the match is weak. Where a row states a size, it is once, few, many or the class of an expanded clone; other rows omit it.

-	TRBJ2-7	-	TRBV20-1	TGCAGTGCGGACACCTCGGCGACTAGTCACTTC	CSADTSATSHF
-	TRBJ1-2	-	TRBV29-1	TGCAGCGTTGAAAAGGATTTAGGCTACACCTTC	CSVEKDLGYTF
-	TRBJ1-2	-	TRBV28	TGTGCCAGCAGTTTAAGGCAGGGGCGACTCTATGGCTACACCTTC	CASSLRQGRLYGYTF
-	TRBJ1-5	-	TRBV15	TGTGCCACCAGTACCCGACAGGTTGGGCAGCCCCAGCATTTT	CATSTRQVGQPQHF
-	TRBJ1-5	-	TRBV30	TGTGCCTGGAAACGAGGGAATGGCAATCAGCCCCAGCATTTT	CAWKRGNGNQPQHF
TRBD2	TRBJ2-7	-	TRBV6-1	TGTGCCTCCCACGGGGGGGCGAGGGAGCAGTACTTC	CASHGGAREQYF
-	TRBJ2-3	-	TRBV11-1	TGTGCCAGCAGCCCCGGGCCGACAGATACGCAGTATTTT	CASSPGPTDTQYF
TRBD1	TRBJ1-1	-	TRBV7-9	TGTGCCAGCAGCCTAACCCCGACAGGGGCCGAAGCTTTCTTT	CASSLTPTGAEAFF
TRBD1	TRBJ1-1	-	TRBV10-3	TGTGCCATCAGTGCACAGGGGGCGTCTAACACTGAAGCTTTCTTT	CAISAQGASNTEAFF
TRBD1	TRBJ2-2	-	TRBV18	TGTGCCAGCTCACCGGGACAGGGGCTTAACACCGGGGAGCTGTTTTTT	CASSPGQGLNTGELFF
TRBD1	TRBJ1-3	-	TRBV7-6	TGTGCCAGCAGCTTAGGACAGGGTCTCTCTGGAAACACCATATATTTT	CASSLGQGLSGNTIYF
-	TRBJ1-2	-	TRBV30	TGTGCCTGGAGTGTAGGAAGTGGGGGCAGTGGCTACACCTTC	CAWSVGSGGSGYTF
TRBD1	TRBJ2-1	-	TRBV29-1	TGCAGCGGCCGGGACAGGGTCGGCGGTGAGCAGTTCTTC	CSGRDRVGGEQFF
-	TRBJ1-1	-	TRBV4-2	TGTGCCAGCAGCCAAGTTGGAGGGGGGAACACTGAAGCTTTCTTT	CASSQVGGGNTEAFF
TRBD2	TRBJ2-3	-	TRBV7-3	TGTGCCAGCAGCCAATCAGCGGGAGGGTCGGCAGATACGCAGTATTTT	CASSQSAGGSADTQYF
TRBD1	TRBJ2-5	-	TRBV7-3	TGTGCCAGCAGCTTGGGGACAGGGGAGATCCAGTACTTC	CASSLGTGEIQYF
TRBD1	TRBJ2-7	-	TRBV5-4	TGTGCCAGCAGCCCGAAGGGGGGGACAGGGGTCTACGAGCAGTACTTC	CASSPKGGTGVYEQYF
-	TRBJ2-5	-	TRBV5-6	TGTGCCAGCAGCTTGAAGGGGCAAGAGACCCAGTACTTC	CASSLKGQETQYF
TRBD2	TRBJ2-1	-	TRBV7-8	TGTGCCAGCAGCTTATTTGCTCGGCCTAGCGGGGGTCGTAATGAGCAGTTCTTC	CASSLFARPSGGRNEQFF
-	TRBJ1-2	-	TRBV28	TGTGCCAGCAGTTCGGGACTCGCGAACTATGGCTACACCTTC	CASSSGLANYGYTF
-	TRBJ1-1	-	TRBV11-2	TGTGCCAGCAGCTTCATATTAAGGGGGAACACTGAAGCTTTCTTT	CASSFILRGNTEAFF
-	TRBJ1-1	-	TRBV28	TGTGCCACATTGCTGGTTACTGAAGCTTTCTTT	CATLLVTEAFF
-	TRBJ1-1	-	TRBV6-5	TGTGCCAGCAGTTATTTGACGGGGACAAAGGCCACTGAAGCTTTCTTT	CASSYLTGTKATEAFF
-	TRBJ2-7	once	TRBV7-2	TGTGCCAGCAGCTTAGTCAGCGGAGCCTACGAGCAGTACTTC	CASSLVSGAYEQYF
-	TRBJ1-5	-	TRBV6-1	TGTGCCAGCACCCCCAACGGACCTCAGCCCCAGCATTTT	CASTPNGPQPQHF
TRBD2	TRBJ2-1	-	TRBV30	TGTGCCTGGGAGGGGACTAACTACAATGAGCAGTTCTTC	CAWEGTNYNEQFF
TRBD2	TRBJ2-2	-	TRBV5-1	TGCGCCAGCAGCTTGACTAGCGGAGAGAACACCGGGGAGCTGTTTTTT	CASSLTSGENTGELFF
TRBD1	TRBJ2-5	once	TRBV5-1	TGCGCCAGCAGCCTTGCCCCCCAGGGGGCCACGGAGACCCAGTACTTC	CASSLAPQGATETQYF
-	TRBJ2-3	-	TRBV7-3	TGTGCCAGCAGCCCGTTTTTTACCGATACGCAGTATTTT	CASSPFFTDTQYF
-	TRBJ2-3	-	TRBV28	TGTGCCAGCAGTTTATGGGAGGGAGGAACAGATACGCAGTATTTT	CASSLWEGGTDTQYF
-	TRBJ2-6	-	TRBV7-6	TGTGCCAGCAGCTTAGCGCTCTGGGCCTCTGGGGCCAACGTCCTGACTTTC	CASSLALWASGANVLTF
-	TRBJ1-1	-	TRBV7-3	TGTGCCAGCAGCTTAACTGGACTCCTGAACACTGAAGCTTTCTTT	CASSLTGLLNTEAFF
TRBD1	TRBJ1-2	-	TRBV6-5	TGTGCCAGCATGGGGCTGACAGGGGGGAACTATGGCTACACCTTC	CASMGLTGGNYGYTF
-	TRBJ1-2	-	TRBV28	TGTGCCAGCAGTTTTAGACAGCCCCACCACTATGGCTACACCTTC	CASSFRQPHHYGYTF
TRBD1	TRBJ1-1	-	TRBV9	TGTGCCAGCAGCGTAGGGTTTGGGACAGGGAACACTGAAGCTTTCTTT	CASSVGFGTGNTEAFF
-	TRBJ2-4	-	TRBV28	TGTGCCACCTCACTCCTAGCCAAAAACATTCAGTACTTC	CATSLLAKNIQYF
TRBD1	TRBJ1-3	-	TRBV5-4	TGTGCCAGCAGCTCTGACAGGGGAACTGGAAACACCATATATTTT	CASSSDRGTGNTIYF
-	TRBJ1-5	-	TRBV18	TGTGCCAGCTCCCGGACAGTGAGCAATCAGCCCCAGCATTTT	CASSRTVSNQPQHF
TRBD2	TRBJ2-2	-	TRBV5-1	TGCGCCAGCAGCTTGCTAGCGGGAGAGGGCACCGGGGAGCTGTTTTTT	CASSLLAGEGTGELFF
TRBD1	TRBJ2-7	-	TRBV5-1	TGCGCCAGCAGCTCCCAAGGACAGGGAAGCTCCTACGAGCAGTACTTC	CASSSQGQGSSYEQYF
-	TRBJ2-3	-	TRBV15	TGTGCCACCAGCAGAGGGGGCTCCACAGATACGCAGTATTTT	CATSRGGSTDTQYF
-	TRBJ2-7	-	TRBV10-3	TGTGCCCCCGGTAGCATCCCCTACGAGCAGTACTTC	CAPGSIPYEQYF
TRBD1	TRBJ1-1	-	TRBV7-6	TGTGCCAGCAGCTTAGGGGGACAGGGGACAACTGAAGCTTTCTTT	CASSLGGQGTTEAFF
-	TRBJ1-1	-	TRBV6-5	TGTGCCAGCAGTTCGGGGGGACGAGGATCGGGAGCTTTCTTT	CASSSGGRGSGAFF
TRBD2	TRBJ2-3	-	TRBV28	TGTGCCAGCAGTTTGCTTGGACTAGCGGGAGGCACAGATACGCAGTATTTT	CASSLLGLAGGTDTQYF